This T cell receptor (beta chain) was identified in a study of shared clonotypes between healthy human individuals. As concerns this clone: Its antigen remains unidentified.

Study findings and constraints: The study found lower generation probabilities in non-shared clonotypes than in those shared by all four donors. There were few donors, and this limited the genetic and exposure-history diversity represented. Sharing across a few donors was seen in around 5% of naive CD4 clonotypes.

Naive CD8 cells lacked CD45RO, underwent positive selection for CCR7 and left out terminally differentiated effector memory CD45RA+ cells. Using immunoSEQ multiplex PCR, the repertoire was profiled, and TCRdb retains in-frame clones only, with some absent. Found here are more than 2 million clones, 93% of them singletons; the top ten hold more than 1.5%. The sample consisted of naive CD8+ T cells from PBMCs. The clonotype comes from a man younger than 30 in good health. Some clones in this sample may be carry-over from other donors' samples.

CDR3 DNA sequence: TGTGCCAGCGCTTTGTGGCATGAGAACACTGAAGCTTTCTTT. It yields the protein CASALWHENTEAFF. V gene TRBV6-1 combines with J gene TRBJ1-1; D gene unclear. The CDR3 consists of 14 residues. Germline lookup yields CDR1 MNHNS and CDR2 SASEGT. V was cut by 8 bases and J by 1 base, with 14 bases left in between.